This entry lists 32 T cell receptor beta chains sequenced from one sample in a study of CD8+ T cells in alopecia areata (dated by TCRdb to the late 2010s). The library was made by the immunoSEQ multiplex PCR assay. For TCR sequencing, RNA was extracted from every sample and reverse transcribed into cDNA to serve as template. In TCRdb, the immuneACCESS table is reduced to in-frame sequences with V and J assigned. These tables do not hold every clone; where another copy was compared, an unresolved V gene accounts for under half, and the others remain unexplained. The sample profile shows around 300,000 clones; 60% of them were found once. The ten top clones hold around 0.84% of the sample. The intended sense of this specimen's treatment or condition label: oral pan-JAK inhibitor, 5-10 mg twice daily. This sample comprised CD4+ T cells sorted from blood, obtained around week 54, from a patient treated with tofacitinib. The receptors derive from a human donor with alopecia areata.

A word on this clone: Other DNA sequences in this sample translate to the same CDR3. The chain combines TRBV5-1 with TRBJ2-5; perhaps TRBD1 as D (6 bases). Germline V gene sequence: CDR1 SGHRS, CDR2 YFSETQ. CDR3 length: 13 amino acids. V was clipped by 4 bases and J by 2 bases, with 9 bases between them. The DNA of the CDR3 is TGCGCCAGCAGCCTCGGACAGCAAGAGACCCAGTACTTC. Translated, it gives CASSLGQQETQYF.

V usage is TRBV19 and J usage is TRBJ2-1; D uncertain. V dropped 5 bases and J dropped 2 bases, with 10 bases sitting between them. The CDR3 totals 14 residues. The germline V gene has CDR1 LNHDA and CDR2 SQIVND (reference sequence). In DNA, the CDR3 is TGTGCCAGTAGTTTCGGGCAGACCTACAATGAGCAGTTCTTC. It translates to CASSFGQTYNEQFF.

The chain employs TRBV7-2 and TRBJ2-7; D might be TRBD1 or TRBD2, each matching 6 bases. The CDR3 totals 13 residues. The V gene lost 5 bases and the J gene lost 4 bases, with 12 bases spanning the gap. CDR1 and CDR2 from the germline V gene are SGHTA and FQGNSA. DNA for the CDR3: TGTGCCAGCAGCGTCGGGGGCCGATACGAGCAGTACTTC. Its protein is CASSVGGRYEQYF.

The chain carries TRBV7-8 and TRBJ1-6; D call uncertain. From germline, CDR1 is SGHVS and CDR2 FQNEAQ. V lost 5 bases and J 9 bases, leaving 14 bases between the germline ends. There are 14 residues in the CDR3. The CDR3 bases are TGTGCCAGCAGCCTCGCTAGGTCGAGTTCACCCCTCCACTTT. Protein sequence: CASSLARSSSPLHF.

This chain uses TRBV18 with TRBJ2-3; D not resolved. This CDR3 spans 12 amino acids. Trimming removed 3 bases from V and 7 bases from J, with 8 bases in between. The germline V gene has CDR1 KGHSH and CDR2 LQKENI. CDR3 sequence (DNA): TGTGCCAGCTCACCCACCCTCCATACGCAGTATTTT. Residues: CASSPTLHTQYF.

V and J are TRBV30 and TRBJ1-2, with 7 nucleotides matching TRBD1. Germline trimming cut 2 bases from V and 6 bases from J; bases unmatched to any gene: 18. This CDR3 is 17 amino acids long. The germline V gene encodes CDR1 GTSNPN and CDR2 SVGIG (reference sequence). The DNA of the CDR3 is TGTGCCTGGAGTCGACCGGGACAGAAGATATTAACTAATGGCTACACCTTC. It is translated as CAWSRPGQKILTNGYTF.

This clone has a single count. The rearrangement uses TRBV4-1 and TRBJ1-1; D is possibly TRBD1 (6 bases). Germline CDR1 reads MGHRA; CDR2 reads YSYEKL. V shed 8 bases and J shed 1 base, with 14 bases lying between them. The CDR3 has 14 residues. CDR3 in DNA: TGCGCCAGCCAATCCGGGACACAGAACACTGAAGCTTTCTTT. It specifies CASQSGTQNTEAFF.

The chain combines TRBV5-1 with TRBJ1-5; the D is unclear. This CDR3 has 14 residues. CDR1 is SGHRS and CDR2 is YFSETQ in the germline V gene. V was shortened by 2 bases and J by 0 bases, with 6 bases between the two germline ends. The CDR3 region has the DNA TGCGCCAGCAGCTTCGACGGTAGCAATCAGCCCCAGCATTTT. It yields the protein CASSFDGSNQPQHF.

The chain is built from TRBV30 and TRBJ1-2; TRBD1 matches 9 bases. J was trimmed by 8 bases and V by 2 bases; bases with no gene match: 6. The germline CDR1 and CDR2 sequences are GTSNPN and SVGIG (reference sequence). The length of the CDR3 is 13 residues. In nucleotides, the CDR3 is TGTGCCTGGAGTTGGGACAGGGTATTAGGCTACACCTTC. It yields the protein CAWSWDRVLGYTF.

V is TRBV9 and J is TRBJ1-1, with D possibly being TRBD1 (5 bases). V was pared by 7 bases and J by 1 base, with 11 bases between. The CDR3 contains 13 residues. Germline lookup yields CDR1 SGDLS and CDR2 YYNGEE. CDR3 sequence (DNA): TGTGCCAGCCGCCGGGACCCGAACACTGAAGCTTTCTTT. Translated: CASRRDPNTEAFF.

The chain couples TRBV4-3 to TRBJ1-6; D is possibly TRBD1 (6 bases). The CDR3 runs to 13 residues. Germline CDR1 reads LGHNA; CDR2 reads YSLEER. The V and J ends lost 0 bases and 9 bases respectively, with 6 bases between them. CDR3 residues: CASSQEQGSPLHF. The CDR3 bases are TGCGCCAGCAGCCAAGAACAGGGTTCACCCCTCCACTTT.

This clone has more than one count but fewer than ten. This chain connects TRBV14 to TRBJ1-4; no clear D. This CDR3 has 13 residues. V lost 0 bases to trimming and J lost 12 bases, with 11 bases between them. The germline CDR1 and CDR2 sequences are SGHDN and FVKESK. Here the CDR3 reads CASSQDVVGELFF. The CDR3 DNA reads TGTGCCAGCAGCCAAGATGTAGTGGGTGAACTGTTTTTT.

The sample holds one count of this clone. The chain combines TRBV7-8 with TRBJ2-6, with D perhaps TRBD1 (6 bases). Between the trimmed V and J ends, which lost 4 bases and 0 bases, there was a span of 10 bases. CDR1 and CDR2 (germline): SGHVS, FQNEAQ. The CDR3 totals 16 residues. The CDR3 bases are TGTGCCAGCAGCTCCGGGACATACTCTGGGGCCAACGTCCTGACTTTC. Translated, it gives CASSSGTYSGANVLTF.

The chain combines TRBV30 with TRBJ2-3; D unclear. V lost 0 bases and J lost 2, with 6 bases in between. The CDR3 runs to 13 residues. CDR1 is GTSNPN, CDR2 SVGIG, per germline (reference sequence). As DNA, the CDR3 is TGTGCCTGGAGTGTAGGTACCACAGATACGCAGTATTTT. Its translation is CAWSVGTTDTQYF.

This clone has just a few counts. The rearrangement uses TRBV2 and TRBJ2-3; 8 nucleotides match TRBD2. This CDR3 region has 12 residues. Germline values: CDR1 SNHLY, CDR2 FYNNEI. The V segment lost 6 bases and the J segment 4 bases; nucleotides outside the gene matches: 0. This CDR3 reads CASSGGADTQYF. CDR3 in DNA: TGTGCCAGCAGCGGGGGGGCAGATACGCAGTATTTT. The full variable domain, rest sourced from reference TRBV2 and TRBJ2-3, is EPEVTQTPSHQVTQMGQEVILRCVPISNHLYFYWYRQILGQKVEFLVSFYNNEISEKSEIFDDQFSVERPDGSNFTLKIRSTKLEDSAMYFCASSGGADTQYFGPGTRLTVL.

The J gene is TRBJ2-5, the V gene TRBV30; D may be TRBD1 or TRBD2 (5 bases each). V was clipped by 3 bases and J by 0 bases, with 11 bases between them. The CDR3 has 14 residues. Germline-derived CDR1 and CDR2 are GTSNPN and SVGIG (reference sequence). CDR3 loop: CAWRGTSYQETQYF. CDR3 nucleotides: TGTGCCTGGAGGGGGACGAGCTACCAAGAGACCCAGTACTTC.

This clone was detected once. The chain combines TRBV5-1 with TRBJ1-1; D call uncertain. V was trimmed by 5 bases and J by 0 bases, leaving 8 bases between them. Germline CDR1 reads SGHRS; CDR2 reads YFSETQ. The CDR3 consists of 13 residues. As DNA, the CDR3 is TGCGCCAGCAGACCATCGGTGAACACTGAAGCTTTCTTT. This sequence encodes CASRPSVNTEAFF.

This clone was found a few times. The chain employs TRBV7-9 and TRBJ2-2, with TRBD2 as a possible D gene (5 bases). Germline CDR1 SEHNR, CDR2 FQNEAQ (reference sequence). CDR3 length: 13 residues. The ends were cut back, 5 bases at V and 5 bases at J, with 9 bases in the middle. Here the CDR3 DNA reads TGTGCCAGCAGCCTCACTAGTACCGGGGAGCTGTTTTTT. Its translation is CASSLTSTGELFF.

The CDR3 loop reads CASRPRARLRNEQFF. DNA for the CDR3: TGTGCCAGCAGGCCCCGTGCCCGCTTGAGGAATGAGCAGTTCTTC. The chain employs TRBV5-6 and TRBJ2-1; no definite D call. Trimming pared 5 bases from V and 7 bases from J, leaving 19 bases between. This CDR3 has 15 amino acids. Per the germline V gene, CDR1 is SGHDT and CDR2 is YYEEEE.

This clone appeared a few times. The gene calls are TRBV14 and TRBJ2-5; D might be TRBD2 (6 bases). Germline V gene lookup returns CDR1 SGHDN and CDR2 FVKESK. V gave up 1 base and J gave up 2 bases, with 11 bases separating them. This CDR3 is built from 15 residues. CDR3 protein: CASSQVAGTQETQYF. The CDR3 region has the DNA TGTGCCAGCAGCCAAGTGGCGGGGACTCAAGAGACCCAGTACTTC.

This clone was counted once. The chain links TRBV2 to TRBJ1-6; D call uncertain. Germline assignment: CDR1 SNHLY and CDR2 FYNNEI. The V end lost 2 bases, the J end lost 7 bases, and 9 bases lay between the germline ends. This CDR3 has 14 residues. CDR3 nucleotides: TGTGCCAGCAGTGAAAGGGTTACGAATTCACCCCTCCACTTT. Amino acids: CASSERVTNSPLHF.

The chain couples TRBV29-1 to TRBJ1-4; tentative D call: TRBD1 (5 bases). Trimming removed 7 bases from V and 9 bases from J, with 12 bases in between. Germline V gene data show CDR1 as SQVTM and CDR2 as ANQGSEA. The CDR3 has 11 amino acids. The CDR3 DNA follows: TGCAGCGGTTGGAGGGGTAAAAAACTGTTTTTT. Translating it yields CSGWRGKKLFF.

This clone was detected only a few times. V gene TRBV5-1 combines with J gene TRBJ2-7; 7 positions match TRBD2. Trimming at V came to 0 bases and at J to 0 bases, leaving 6 bases not matched to a gene. The CDR3 totals 16 residues. The germline CDR1 and CDR2 sequences are SGHRS and YFSETQ. The CDR3, as DNA: TGCGCCAGCAGCTTGGCGGGGGGACCAAGCTCCTACGAGCAGTACTTC. Protein product: CASSLAGGPSSYEQYF.

This clone turned up a few times. Other DNA sequences in this sample translate to the same CDR3. The rearrangement joins TRBV29-1 to TRBJ1-2; TRBD1 matches at 7 bases. V lost 7 bases to trimming and J lost 3 bases; unmatched junction nucleotides: 5. The CDR3 is 12 residues long. CDR1 is SQVTM, CDR2 ANQGSEA, per germline. The CDR3 sequence: CSGVQGDYGYTF. CDR3 coding DNA: TGCAGCGGTGTTCAGGGGGACTATGGCTACACCTTC. Variable domain in full (rest from reference TRBV29-1 and TRBJ1-2): SAVISQKPSRDICQRGTSLTIQCQVDSQVTMMFWYRQQPGQSLTLIATANQGSEATYESGFVIDKFPISRPNLTFSTLTVSNMSPEDSSIYLCSGVQGDYGYTFGSGTRLTVV.

The J gene is TRBJ1-2, the V gene TRBV29-1, with D unclear. Germline CDR1 SQVTM, CDR2 ANQGSEA. The length of the CDR3 is 13 residues. Trimming stripped 4 bases from V and 4 bases from J, with 13 bases between. The CDR3 loop reads CSVGGENFYGYTF. The CDR3 DNA reads TGCAGCGTTGGGGGAGAAAACTTCTATGGCTACACCTTC.

This clone has just a few counts. The chain uses TRBV29-1 and TRBJ2-6, with unresolved D. Germline V lookup: CDR1 SQVTM, CDR2 ANQGSEA. Deletions cut 7 bases from V and 0 bases from J, with 10 bases between. This CDR3 has 14 residues. The CDR3 nucleotides are TGCAGCGCTAAACAGTTCTCTGGGGCCAACGTCCTGACTTTC. Amino acids: CSAKQFSGANVLTF.

The table lists this clone with a few counts. The V call is TRBV4-1, the J call TRBJ1-1; a possible D gene is TRBD1 (5 bases). CDR1 and CDR2 from the germline V gene are MGHRA and YSYEKL. The V and J ends lost 0 bases and 5 bases respectively, with 16 bases between them. The CDR3 covers 16 residues. CDR3 region: CASSQEPRGIRTEAFF. CDR3 in DNA: TGCGCCAGCAGCCAAGAACCCCGGGGCATACGGACTGAAGCTTTCTTT.

CDR3 amino acids: CSVEVLGKFNYEQYF. Here the CDR3 DNA reads TGCAGCGTTGAGGTTTTAGGGAAGTTCAACTACGAGCAGTACTTC. This chain uses TRBV29-1 with TRBJ2-7; D gene unclear. Germline values: CDR1 SQVTM, CDR2 ANQGSEA. The CDR3 loop spans 15 amino acids. V was pared by 3 bases and J by 3 bases, with 18 bases between.

Note on this clone: The junction differs from germline at one of its ends, possibly a read error. The chain employs TRBV30 and TRBJ1-1, with D hard to call. The CDR3 length is 13 residues. The V gene's germline CDR1 is GTSNPN and CDR2 SVGIG (reference sequence). The CDR3 sequence is CVWTGQMNTEAFF. CDR3 coding DNA: TGTGTCTGGACGGGCCAGATGAACACTGAAGCTTTCTTT.

The CDR3 region has the DNA TGTGCCATCAGTGACAGAGGGGATACGCAGTATTTT. This translates into CAISDRGDTQYF. The chain links TRBV10-3 to TRBJ2-3, with D perhaps TRBD2 (5 bases). V lost 3 bases, J lost 6 bases, and 7 bases lay in between. This CDR3 contains 12 residues. Germline V gene sequence: CDR1 ENHRY, CDR2 SYGVKD.

This chain joins TRBV27 and TRBJ1-2, with a tentative D call TRBD1 (5 bases). This CDR3 comprises 13 residues. V shed 3 bases and J shed 4 bases, with 9 bases lying between them. CDR1 MNHEY and CDR2 SMNVEV come from the germline V gene (reference sequence). Written as DNA, the CDR3 is TGTGCCAGCAGTTTCCCTGGGGGCTATGGCTACACCTTC. Its translation: CASSFPGGYGYTF.

The V call is TRBV5-1, the J call TRBJ2-5, with unresolved D. This CDR3 comprises 15 residues. Trimming pared 2 bases from V and 0 bases from J, leaving 11 bases between. Germline lookup yields CDR1 SGHRS and CDR2 YFSETQ. This CDR3 is CASSFERRDQETQYF. The CDR3 bases are TGCGCCAGCAGCTTTGAACGACGTGACCAAGAGACCCAGTACTTC.